These 12 T cell receptor beta chains were sequenced from one sample in a study of blood T cell repertoires in COVID-19. Here immunoSEQ multiplex PCR was the method, and the copy in TCRdb shows in-frame clones only, minus some. The top ten hold more than 7.5% of the sample, which has more than 100,000 clones, under 90% seen once. Sequencing used peripheral blood. These receptors all come from a woman aged 55-75 years with active or convalescent COVID-19.

About this clone: Other nucleotide sequences in the sample specify the same CDR3. J is TRBJ2-7 and V is TRBV7-2; 9 nucleotides agree with TRBD2. Germline loops: CDR1 SGHTA, CDR2 FQGNSA. The V segment lost 0 bases and the J segment 0 bases; nucleotides outside the gene matches: 0. This CDR3 comprises 15 residues. CDR3 sequence reads: CASSLASGSSYEQYF. In nucleotides, the CDR3 is TGTGCCAGCAGCTTAGCTAGCGGGAGCTCCTACGAGCAGTACTTC. The full variable domain, completed using reference TRBV7-2 and TRBJ2-7, is GAGVSQSPSNKVTEKGKDVELRCDPISGHTALYWYRQSLGQGLEFLIYFQGNSAPDKSGLPSDRFSAERTGGSVSTLTIQRTQQEDSAVYLCASSLASGSSYEQYFGPGTRLTVT.

V and J are TRBV19 and TRBJ2-3; D may be TRBD1 (6 bases). The V end was cut by 6 bases, the J end by 2 bases, with 12 bases between. The CDR3 spans 14 residues. The germline CDR1 and CDR2 sequences are LNHDA and SQIVND (reference sequence). DNA for the CDR3: TGTGCCAGTAGCTTCAGGGGCAACACAGATACGCAGTATTTT. The encoded protein is CASSFRGNTDTQYF. Full variable domain (remainder filled in from reference TRBV19 and TRBJ2-3): DGGITQSPKYLFRKEGQNVTLSCEQNLNHDAMYWYRQDPGQGLRLIYYSQIVNDFQKGDIAEGYSVSREKKESFPLTVTSAQKNPTAFYLCASSFRGNTDTQYFGPGTRLTVL.

The chain is built from TRBV21-1 and TRBJ2-4; the D segment call TRBD1 is taken from the table without a DNA check. TRBV21-1 is designated a pseudogene. There are 16 residues in the CDR3. For the CDR3, the DNA is TGTGCCAGCAAGGGACAGGGGCCCGGTTTCAAAAACATTCAGTACTTC. Translating it yields CASKGQGPGFKNIQYF.

Ten or more counts support this clone. The V gene is TRBV7-2, the J gene TRBJ2-7; 10 bases line up with TRBD1. The CDR3 is 16 residues long. Trimming removed 3 bases from V and 4 bases from J; junction bases left unmatched: 9. Germline V gene sequence: CDR1 SGHTA, CDR2 FQGNSA. CDR3 DNA: TGTGCCAGCAGCTTCTCCGGGACAGGGGTACGATACGAGCAGTACTTC. Translated: CASSFSGTGVRYEQYF.

The gene calls are TRBV5-8 and TRBJ2-7; perhaps TRBD1 as D (5 bases). From germline, CDR1 is SGHTS and CDR2 YDEGEE. Trimming stripped 2 bases from V and 4 bases from J, with 13 bases between. The CDR3 has 14 amino acids. The CDR3 spells CASSFLGVGYEQYV. Here the CDR3 DNA reads TGTGCCAGCAGCTTCCTAGGGGTTGGGTACGAGCAGTACGTC.

The chain carries TRBV19 and TRBJ2-1; 7 positions agree with TRBD2. J lost 0 bases, V lost 5 bases, and 7 bases had no gene match. Germline V lookup: CDR1 LNHDA, CDR2 SQIVND (reference sequence). This CDR3 has 16 amino acids. Here the CDR3 DNA reads TGTGCCAGTAGTCTCTCAGCGGGGATCTCCTACAATGAGCAGTTCTTC. Its protein is CASSLSAGISYNEQFF.

In its sample, this clone was seen once. This chain connects TRBV6-5 to TRBJ2-2, with 14 bases identical to TRBD2. The ends lost 6 bases at V and 6 bases at J; junction bases unmatched: 3. The CDR3 loop spans 15 amino acids. In germline, CDR1 is MNHEY, CDR2 SVGAGI. The CDR3 nucleotides read TGTGCCAGCAGACGACTAGCGGGGGGGCCCGGGGAGCTGTTTTTT. Translated: CASRRLAGGPGELFF.

The rearrangement uses TRBV5-1 and TRBJ1-3, with TRBD1 matching over 7 bases. The CDR3 covers 14 residues. Per the germline V gene, CDR1 is SGHRS and CDR2 is YFSETQ. V shed 4 bases and J 2 bases; nucleotides not matched to a gene: 3. The CDR3 coding sequence is TGCGCCAGCAGCATAGGGGGCCCTGGAAACACCATATATTTT. Translating gives CASSIGGPGNTIYF.

V usage is TRBV30 and J usage is TRBJ1-1; D gene uncertain. Germline loops: CDR1 GTSNPN, CDR2 SVGIG (reference sequence). V was clipped by 3 bases and J by 5 bases, with 13 bases between them. The CDR3 has 13 amino acids. The CDR3 coding sequence is TGTGCCTGGAGGGCCGGGAGGTCGACTGAAGCTTTCTTT. This gives the protein CAWRAGRSTEAFF.

The chain carries TRBV5-1 and TRBJ1-3, with 7 nucleotides matching TRBD1. The trim removed 4 bases at V and 0 bases at J, leaving 7 bases unmatched. CDR1 SGHRS and CDR2 YFSETQ come from the germline V gene. This CDR3 has 16 amino acids. The DNA for the CDR3 is TGCGCCAGCAGCCCCCGACAGGGAAGCTCTGGAAACACCATATATTTT. As protein: CASSPRQGSSGNTIYF.

This clone has just a few counts. The chain links TRBV18 to TRBJ2-5; no firm D call. This CDR3 has 14 residues. Between the trimmed V and J ends, which lost 5 bases and 7 bases, there was a span of 17 bases. Germline assignment: CDR1 KGHSH and CDR2 LQKENI. The CDR3 coding sequence is TGTGCCAGCTCAGGAGCGAGCCCGGTGGGGACCCAGTACTTC. Protein product: CASSGASPVGTQYF.

This sequence joins TRBV30 and TRBJ2-3; D is perhaps TRBD2 (5 bases). The CDR3 is 15 residues long. Germline CDR1 and CDR2: GTSNPN and SVGIG (reference sequence). Trimming took 5 bases from V and 1 from J, leaving 16 bases between them. CDR3 sequence reads: CAWDTRSGGTDTQYF. For the CDR3, the DNA is TGTGCCTGGGATACTAGGTCCGGGGGCACAGATACGCAGTATTTT. The full variable domain, completed using reference TRBV30 and TRBJ2-3, is SQTIHQWPATLVQPVGSPLSLECTVEGTSNPNLYWYRQAAGRGLQLLFYSVGIGQISSEVPQNLSASRPQDRQFILSSKKLLLSDSGFYLCAWDTRSGGTDTQYFGPGTRLTVL.